Shown below are 29 T cell receptor beta chains from a single sample sequenced in a study of neoadjuvant nivolumab and ipilimumab in lung cancer. TCRdb's table, derived via immunoSEQ multiplex PCR, lists solely in-frame clones and lacks some. This table holds about 26,000 clones, 82% found once. The sequences come from tumor tissue, collected after neoadjuvant nivolumab, alone or with ipilimumab, at or shortly before surgery. The receptors stem from an adult with non-small cell lung cancer.

J is TRBJ1-5 and V is TRBV14; 7 bases line up with TRBD1. The germline gives CDR1 SGHDN, CDR2 FVKESK. J gave up 4 bases and V 0 bases, and 15 bases lay outside the gene matches. The CDR3 covers 19 residues. The CDR3 loop is CASSQDRDSTWTGNQPQHF. Here the CDR3 DNA reads TGTGCCAGCAGCCAAGACCGCGACTCAACATGGACAGGTAATCAGCCCCAGCATTTT.

This clone occurred once. A read error may account for a junction end that differs from germline. The chain joins TRBV5-1 to TRBJ1-1, with D hard to call. Germline loops: CDR1 SGHRS, CDR2 YFSETQ. CDR3 length: 14 amino acids. CDR3 loop: CANSLAGHNTEAFF. CDR3 nucleotides: TGCGCCAACAGCTTGGCGGGCCACAACACTGAAGCTTTCTTT. The full variable domain, with the rest looked up from reference TRBV5-1 and TRBJ1-1, is KAGVTQTPRYLIKTRGQQVTLSCSPISGHRSVSWYQQTPGQGLQFLFEYFSETQRNKGNFPGRFSGRQFSNSRSEMNVSTLELGDSALYLCANSLAGHNTEAFFGQGTRLTVV.

The V call is TRBV5-1, the J call TRBJ1-4; a possible D gene is TRBD1 (5 bases). V lost 0 bases and J lost 7, with 13 bases in between. The CDR3 totals 15 residues. CDR1 is SGHRS and CDR2 is YFSETQ in the germline V gene. The CDR3 spells CASSLEWGGGEKLFF. DNA for the CDR3: TGCGCCAGCAGCTTGGAATGGGGGGGAGGTGAAAAACTGTTTTTT.

This sequence joins TRBV5-1 and TRBJ2-1, with D tentatively TRBD1 (5 bases). Trimming took off 5 bases at V and 9 bases at J, with 9 bases between the two ends. The CDR3 contains 11 residues. CDR1 is SGHRS, CDR2 YFSETQ, per germline. The CDR3 protein is CASSGRGEQFF. CDR3 coding DNA: TGCGCCAGCAGTGGAAGGGGTGAGCAGTTCTTC.

The chain links TRBV7-7 to TRBJ2-5; TRBD1 is a possible D gene (6 bases). Germline CDR1 and CDR2: SSHAT and FNYEAQ (reference sequence). V shed 3 bases and J shed 3 bases, with 17 bases lying between them. The CDR3 length is 16 residues. CDR3 in DNA: TGTGCCAGCAGCTTTAGGTCAGGGGCTTTTGAAGAGACCCAGTACTTC. Translating gives CASSFRSGAFEETQYF.

The V and J genes are TRBV5-4 and TRBJ2-1; possibly TRBD1 for D (5 bases). Germline V gene data show CDR1 as SGHNT and CDR2 as YYREEE (reference sequence). V was cut by 4 bases and J by 4 bases, with 9 bases left in between. This CDR3 comprises 13 residues. DNA for the CDR3: TGTGCCAGCAGCACCACAGGTTACAATGAGCAGTTCTTC. It yields the protein CASSTTGYNEQFF.

The chain carries TRBV14 and TRBJ2-7, with 10 positions matching TRBD2. Germline V CDR1 and CDR2: SGHDN, FVKESK. V gave up 2 bases and J gave up 1 base; unmatched junction bases: 5. The CDR3 length is 16 residues. The CDR3 here is CASSQRRTSGSYEQYF. The CDR3 DNA sequence: TGTGCCAGCAGCCAACGTAGGACTAGCGGTTCCTACGAGCAGTACTTC.

This clone was seen more than once but under ten times. This chain uses TRBV10-3 with TRBJ2-1, with 8 nucleotides matching TRBD2. The germline V gene encodes CDR1 ENHRY and CDR2 SYGVKD. Trimming at V came to 4 bases and at J to 10 bases, leaving 9 bases not matched to a gene. The CDR3 loop spans 14 amino acids. CDR3 protein: CAISGSGGRAEQFF. The CDR3 bases are TGTGCCATCAGTGGGTCGGGAGGGAGGGCGGAGCAGTTCTTC.

The CDR3 DNA reads as TGTGCCAGCTCACCACCGAATTCGGGAGGGCCACTTGGGGCCAACGTCCTGACTTTC. Translated: CASSPPNSGGPLGANVLTF. V usage is TRBV18 and J usage is TRBJ2-6; 8 nucleotides agree with TRBD2. The trim removed 0 bases at V and 3 bases at J, leaving 10 bases unmatched. CDR3 size: 19 residues. Germline V gene sequence: CDR1 KGHSH, CDR2 LQKENI.

The chain links TRBV18 to TRBJ2-2; 13 bases line up with TRBD2. The CDR3 extends over 18 amino acids. The germline V gene encodes CDR1 KGHSH and CDR2 LQKENI. V shed 6 bases, J shed 4 bases, and the junction held 11 bases outside the gene matches. CDR3: CASSRLGLAGAGTGELFF. The DNA of the CDR3 is TGTGCCAGCTCCCGCCTCGGACTAGCGGGAGCGGGCACCGGGGAGCTGTTTTTT.

This chain connects TRBV11-3 to TRBJ2-1; D might be TRBD2 (6 bases). Looked up from germline, CDR1 is SGHNT and CDR2 is YENEEA. CDR3 length: 15 residues. Trimming left V 1 base short and J 0 bases short, with 7 bases between. This CDR3 reads CASSLGRGSYNEQFF. CDR3 sequence (DNA): TGTGCCAGCAGCTTAGGGAGGGGCTCCTACAATGAGCAGTTCTTC.

The gene calls are TRBV6-5 and TRBJ2-7; D perhaps matches TRBD1 (5 bases). Germline V gene lookup returns CDR1 MNHEY and CDR2 SVGAGI. With 2 bases removed from V and 2 bases from J, the gap between germline ends came to 13 bases. The CDR3 extends over 15 amino acids. In DNA, the CDR3 is TGTGCCAGCAGTTACAGTGTTTGGGGCGCCTACGAGCAGTACTTC. It encodes CASSYSVWGAYEQYF.

The chain has TRBV18 and TRBJ1-5, with D hard to call. This CDR3 spans 13 amino acids. The germline V gene encodes CDR1 KGHSH and CDR2 LQKENI. The V end lost 2 bases, the J end lost 4 bases, and 6 bases lay between the germline ends. Written as DNA, the CDR3 is TGTGCCAGCTCACCAGAGGGTAATCAGCCCCAGCATTTT. Protein sequence: CASSPEGNQPQHF.

CDR3 sequence: CASSLVSDGAYEQYF. In DNA form, the CDR3 reads TGTGCCAGCTCACTCGTTTCGGACGGTGCCTACGAGCAGTACTTC. The rearrangement joins TRBV18 to TRBJ2-7; no clear D gene. Germline CDR1 is KGHSH and CDR2 is LQKENI. Trimming cost V 4 bases and J 2 bases, with 15 bases left between them. The CDR3 extends over 15 amino acids.

The gene calls are TRBV6-1 and TRBJ1-3, with 9 positions matching TRBD1. The CDR3 extends over 17 amino acids. After removal of 4 bases from V and 0 bases from J, the junction contained 7 bases not matched to a gene. Germline lookup yields CDR1 MNHNS and CDR2 SASEGT. This CDR3 is CASSARDRVNSGNTIYF. The CDR3 nucleotides read TGTGCCAGCAGTGCTCGGGACAGGGTCAACTCTGGAAACACCATATATTTT.

The chain uses TRBV5-1 and TRBJ2-1; D possibly uses TRBD1 or TRBD2 (6 bases each). V lost 4 bases and J 4 bases, leaving 18 bases between the germline ends. The CDR3 is 16 amino acids. Germline assignment: CDR1 SGHRS and CDR2 YFSETQ. As DNA, the CDR3 is TGCGCCAGCAGCCCAGGAGGGGGGTACCTTTACAATGAGCAGTTCTTC. Its translation: CASSPGGGYLYNEQFF.

The chain carries TRBV5-1 and TRBJ1-4; 10 bases are a match to TRBD1. The V segment lost 0 bases and the J segment 5 bases; nucleotides outside the gene matches: 7. CDR1 and CDR2 from the germline V gene are SGHRS and YFSETQ. The CDR3 sequence is 17 residues long. CDR3 DNA sequence: TGCGCCAGCAGCTTGGCCGGGACAGGGGATGCGAATGAAAAACTGTTTTTT. Translated: CASSLAGTGDANEKLFF.

This clone was seen a few times. The V call is TRBV5-1, the J call TRBJ1-2; D is unresolved. Trimming took off 0 bases at V and 8 bases at J, with 11 bases between the two ends. Per germline, CDR1 SGHRS and CDR2 YFSETQ. CDR3 length: 13 amino acids. Here the CDR3 reads CASSLAMDPGYTF. CDR3 nucleotides: TGCGCCAGCAGCTTGGCGATGGACCCGGGCTACACCTTC.

This clone was found once. The genes are TRBV5-1 and TRBJ2-5; D uncertain. V gave up 1 base and J gave up 2 bases, with 6 bases separating them. CDR3 length equals 13 residues. Germline-derived CDR1 and CDR2 are SGHRS and YFSETQ. CDR3 protein: CASSLYRQETQYF. CDR3 coding DNA: TGCGCCAGCAGCTTGTACAGACAAGAGACCCAGTACTTC.

The CDR3 DNA reads as TGTGCCTGGAGTGCCGGCAACGGTCAGCCCCAGCATTTT. This sequence encodes CAWSAGNGQPQHF. The J gene is TRBJ1-5, the V gene TRBV30; D remains ambiguous. V was pared by 1 base and J by 6 bases, with 10 bases between. CDR1 and CDR2 from the germline V gene are GTSNPN and SVGIG (reference sequence). This CDR3 region has 13 residues.

This chain joins TRBV5-1 and TRBJ2-3; perhaps TRBD2 as D (6 bases). Germline CDR1 is SGHRS and CDR2 is YFSETQ. The length of the CDR3 is 16 residues. V dropped 2 bases and J dropped 2 bases, with 15 bases sitting between them. In nucleotides, the CDR3 is TGCGCCAGCAGCTTTAGGAGGGAGGAACTCACAGATACGCAGTATTTT. Its translation is CASSFRREELTDTQYF.

This clone was found a few times. The chain has TRBV5-5 and TRBJ2-7, with 7 bases fitting TRBD1. The CDR3 is made up of 14 amino acids. V trimming: 0 bases; J trimming: 3 bases; junction bases outside the gene matches: 3. Per germline, CDR1 SGHKS and CDR2 YYEKEE (reference sequence). DNA for the CDR3: TGTGCCAGCAGCTTGGGGACAGGAGGCTACGAGCAGTACTTC. Protein sequence: CASSLGTGGYEQYF.

The genes are TRBV4-1 and TRBJ2-5, with D unresolved. The V end was cut by 0 bases, the J end by 4 bases, with 6 bases between. Per the germline V gene, CDR1 is MGHRA and CDR2 is YSYEKL. The CDR3 runs 13 residues. CDR3: CASSQEVRETQYF. The CDR3 DNA sequence: TGCGCCAGCAGCCAAGAGGTTCGAGAGACCCAGTACTTC.

The V gene is TRBV7-2, the J gene TRBJ1-2; D remains unclear. The CDR3 has 18 residues. Germline CDR1 SGHTA, CDR2 FQGNSA. With 1 base removed from V and 6 bases from J, the gap between germline ends came to 24 bases. Written as DNA, the CDR3 is TGTGCCAGCAGCTTAGTTGCCCCTAGAGGGAGTGGATTTCATGGCTACACCTTC. It encodes CASSLVAPRGSGFHGYTF. Using reference TRBV7-2 and TRBJ1-2 for the parts outside the CDR3, the full variable domain is GAGVSQSPSNKVTEKGKDVELRCDPISGHTALYWYRQSLGQGLEFLIYFQGNSAPDKSGLPSDRFSAERTGGSVSTLTIQRTQQEDSAVYLCASSLVAPRGSGFHGYTFGSGTRLTVV.

The chain is built from TRBV6-1 and TRBJ1-5; no firm D call. CDR3 size: 14 residues. V was trimmed by 2 bases and J by 10 bases, leaving 15 bases between them. The germline V gene has CDR1 MNHNS and CDR2 SASEGT. The CDR3 here is CASSETRVRGPQHF. In nucleotides, the CDR3 is TGTGCCAGCAGTGAAACTAGGGTTCGGGGACCCCAGCATTTT.

The chain links TRBV25-1 to TRBJ2-7, with D tentatively TRBD2 (6 bases). The ends were cut back, 5 bases at V and 1 base at J, with 15 bases in the middle. Germline values: CDR1 MGHDK, CDR2 SYGVNS. This CDR3 spans 15 amino acids. The CDR3 bases are TGTGCCAGCAGTTCCACGGGACTTCTGTCCTACGAGCAGTACTTC. Encoded protein: CASSSTGLLSYEQYF.

The DNA of the CDR3 is TGTGCCTGGAGTAGGGCGGGAGGTATGGCAGATACGCAGTATTTT. Amino acids: CAWSRAGGMADTQYF. The J gene is TRBJ2-3, the V gene TRBV30; 8 positions agree with TRBD2. The CDR3 has 15 residues. Germline CDR1 GTSNPN, CDR2 SVGIG (reference sequence). V shed 2 bases and J 4 bases; nucleotides not matched to a gene: 8. Using reference TRBV30 and TRBJ2-3 for the parts outside the CDR3, the full variable domain is SQTIHQWPATLVQPVGSPLSLECTVEGTSNPNLYWYRQAAGRGLQLLFYSVGIGQISSEVPQNLSASRPQDRQFILSSKKLLLSDSGFYLCAWSRAGGMADTQYFGPGTRLTVL.

The rearrangement joins TRBV7-9 to TRBJ1-1; D is undetermined. Germline V gene sequence: CDR1 SEHNR, CDR2 FQNEAQ (reference sequence). This CDR3 spans 13 amino acids. The V gene lost 2 bases and the J gene lost 3 bases, with 7 bases spanning the gap. The DNA of the CDR3 is TGTGCCAGCAGCTTACCGACCCACACTGAAGCTTTCTTT. Encoded protein: CASSLPTHTEAFF.

This chain joins TRBV15 and TRBJ2-1; no reliable D call. Deletions cut 1 base from V and 8 bases from J, with 6 bases between. Looked up from germline, CDR1 is LNHNV and CDR2 is YYDKDF (reference sequence). The CDR3 has 12 amino acids. The CDR3 is CATSRGTHEQFF. The CDR3 nucleotides read TGTGCCACCAGCAGAGGGACCCATGAGCAGTTCTTC.